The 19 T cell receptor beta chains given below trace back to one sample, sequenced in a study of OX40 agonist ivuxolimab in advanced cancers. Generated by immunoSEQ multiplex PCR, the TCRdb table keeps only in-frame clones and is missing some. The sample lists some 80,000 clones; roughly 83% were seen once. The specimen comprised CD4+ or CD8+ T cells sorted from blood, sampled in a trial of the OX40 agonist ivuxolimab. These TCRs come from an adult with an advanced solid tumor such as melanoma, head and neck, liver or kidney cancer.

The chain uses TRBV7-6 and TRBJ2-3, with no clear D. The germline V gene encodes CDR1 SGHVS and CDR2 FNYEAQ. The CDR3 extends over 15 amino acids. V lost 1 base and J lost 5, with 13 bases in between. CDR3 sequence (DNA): TGTGCCAGCAGCTTAGGGGGTTCAGGTGGAGATACGCAGTATTTT. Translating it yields CASSLGGSGGDTQYF. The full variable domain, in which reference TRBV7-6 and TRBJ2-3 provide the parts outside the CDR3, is GAGVSQSPRYKVTKRGQDVALRCDPISGHVSLYWYRQALGQGPEFLTYFNYEAQQDKSGLPNDRFSAERPEGSISTLTIQRTEQRDSAMYRCASSLGGSGGDTQYFGPGTRLTVL.

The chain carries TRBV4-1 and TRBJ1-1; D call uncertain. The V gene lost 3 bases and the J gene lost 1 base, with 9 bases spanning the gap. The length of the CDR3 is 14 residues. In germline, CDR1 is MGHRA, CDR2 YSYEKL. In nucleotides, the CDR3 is TGCGCCAGCAGCCAGGGGTCTTGGAACACTGAAGCTTTCTTT. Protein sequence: CASSQGSWNTEAFF.

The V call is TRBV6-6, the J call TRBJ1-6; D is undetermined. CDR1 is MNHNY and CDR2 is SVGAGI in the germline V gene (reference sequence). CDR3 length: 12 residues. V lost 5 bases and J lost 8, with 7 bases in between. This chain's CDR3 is CASSTPYSPLHF. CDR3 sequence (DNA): TGTGCCAGCAGTACGCCCTATTCACCCCTCCACTTT.

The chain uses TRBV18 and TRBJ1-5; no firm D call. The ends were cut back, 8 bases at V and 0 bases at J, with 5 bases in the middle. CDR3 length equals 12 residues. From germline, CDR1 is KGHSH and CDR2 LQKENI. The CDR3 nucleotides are TGTGCCAGCACTTCTAGCAATCAGCCCCAGCATTTT. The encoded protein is CASTSSNQPQHF.

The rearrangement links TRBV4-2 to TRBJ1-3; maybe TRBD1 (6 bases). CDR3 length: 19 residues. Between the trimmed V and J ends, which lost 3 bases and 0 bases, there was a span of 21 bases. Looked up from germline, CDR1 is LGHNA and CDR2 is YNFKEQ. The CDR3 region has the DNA TGTGCCAGCAGCCAGAATTACCGGGACACCGAGGCCTCTGGAAACACCATATATTTT. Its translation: CASSQNYRDTEASGNTIYF.

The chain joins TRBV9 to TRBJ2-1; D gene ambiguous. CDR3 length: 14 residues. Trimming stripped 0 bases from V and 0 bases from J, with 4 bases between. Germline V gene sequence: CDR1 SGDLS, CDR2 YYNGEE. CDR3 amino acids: CASSVESSYNEQFF. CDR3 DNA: TGTGCCAGCAGCGTAGAAAGCTCCTACAATGAGCAGTTCTTC.

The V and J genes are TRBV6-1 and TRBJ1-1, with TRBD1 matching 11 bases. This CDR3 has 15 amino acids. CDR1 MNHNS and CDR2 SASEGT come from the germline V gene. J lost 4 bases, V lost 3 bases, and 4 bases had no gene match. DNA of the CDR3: TGTGCCAGCAGTGAGACCGGGACAGGGGGCACTGAAGCTTTCTTT. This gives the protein CASSETGTGGTEAFF.

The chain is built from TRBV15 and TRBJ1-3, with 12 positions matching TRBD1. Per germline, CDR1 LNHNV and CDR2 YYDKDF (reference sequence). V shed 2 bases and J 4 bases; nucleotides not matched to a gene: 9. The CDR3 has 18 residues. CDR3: CATSRTSGTGGAGNTIYF. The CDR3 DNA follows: TGTGCCACCAGCAGAACCTCCGGGACAGGGGGCGCGGGAAACACCATATATTTT.

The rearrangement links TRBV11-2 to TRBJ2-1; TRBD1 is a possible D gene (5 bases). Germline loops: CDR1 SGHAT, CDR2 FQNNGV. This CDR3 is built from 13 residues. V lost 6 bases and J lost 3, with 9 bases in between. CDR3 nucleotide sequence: TGTGCCAGCAGTCTTGACAGCTACAATGAGCAGTTCTTC. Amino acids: CASSLDSYNEQFF. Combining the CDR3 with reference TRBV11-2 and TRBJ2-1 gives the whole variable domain EAGVAQSPRYKIIEKRQSVAFWCNPISGHATLYWYQQILGQGPKLLIQFQNNGVVDDSQLPKDRFSAERLKGVDSTLKIQPAKLEDSAVYLCASSLDSYNEQFFGPGTRLTVL.

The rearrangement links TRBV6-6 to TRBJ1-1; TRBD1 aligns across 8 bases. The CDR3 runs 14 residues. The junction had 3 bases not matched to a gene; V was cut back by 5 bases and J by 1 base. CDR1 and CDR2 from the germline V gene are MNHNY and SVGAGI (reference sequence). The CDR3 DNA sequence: TGTGCCAGCAGTCCGGGACAGGCGAACACTGAAGCTTTCTTT. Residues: CASSPGQANTEAFF.

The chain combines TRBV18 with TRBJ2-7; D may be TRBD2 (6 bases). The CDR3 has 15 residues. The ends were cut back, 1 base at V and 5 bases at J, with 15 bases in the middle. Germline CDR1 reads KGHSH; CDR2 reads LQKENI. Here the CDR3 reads CASSPRGDLYNEQYF. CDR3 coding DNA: TGTGCCAGCTCACCACGGGGGGATTTATACAACGAGCAGTACTTC.

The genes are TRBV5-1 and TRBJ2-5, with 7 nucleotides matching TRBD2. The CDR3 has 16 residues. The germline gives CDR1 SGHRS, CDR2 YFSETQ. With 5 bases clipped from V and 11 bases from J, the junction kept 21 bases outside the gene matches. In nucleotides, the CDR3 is TGCGCCAGCAGTAACTCCCCAGGGAGGGGAGTGAGGGAGCAGTACTTC. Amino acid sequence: CASSNSPGRGVREQYF. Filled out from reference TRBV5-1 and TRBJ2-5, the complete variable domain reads KAGVTQTPRYLIKTRGQQVTLSCSPISGHRSVSWYQQTPGQGLQFLFEYFSETQRNKGNFPGRFSGRQFSNSRSEMNVSTLELGDSALYLCASSNSPGRGVREQYFGPGTRLLVL.

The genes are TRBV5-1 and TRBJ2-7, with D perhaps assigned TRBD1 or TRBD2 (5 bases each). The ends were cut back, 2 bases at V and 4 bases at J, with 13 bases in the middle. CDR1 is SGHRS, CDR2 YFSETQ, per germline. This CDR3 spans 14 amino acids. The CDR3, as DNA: TGCGCCAGCAGCTTCGGACGGGGCGGATACGAGCAGTACTTC. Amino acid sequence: CASSFGRGGYEQYF.

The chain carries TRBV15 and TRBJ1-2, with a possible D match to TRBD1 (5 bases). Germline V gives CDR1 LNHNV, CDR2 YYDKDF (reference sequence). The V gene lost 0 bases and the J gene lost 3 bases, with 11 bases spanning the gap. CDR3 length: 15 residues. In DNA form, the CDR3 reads TGTGCCACCAGCAGAGACATAGGAGGGGACTATGGCTACACCTTC. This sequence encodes CATSRDIGGDYGYTF.

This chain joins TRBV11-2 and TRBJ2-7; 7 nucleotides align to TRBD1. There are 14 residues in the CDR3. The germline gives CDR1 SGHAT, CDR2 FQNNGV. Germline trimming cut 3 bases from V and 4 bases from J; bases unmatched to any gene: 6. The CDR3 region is CASSFTGTAYEQYF. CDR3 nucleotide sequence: TGTGCCAGCAGCTTTACCGGGACAGCATACGAGCAGTACTTC. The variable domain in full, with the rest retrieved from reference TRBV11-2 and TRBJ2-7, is EAGVAQSPRYKIIEKRQSVAFWCNPISGHATLYWYQQILGQGPKLLIQFQNNGVVDDSQLPKDRFSAERLKGVDSTLKIQPAKLEDSAVYLCASSFTGTAYEQYFGPGTRLTVT.

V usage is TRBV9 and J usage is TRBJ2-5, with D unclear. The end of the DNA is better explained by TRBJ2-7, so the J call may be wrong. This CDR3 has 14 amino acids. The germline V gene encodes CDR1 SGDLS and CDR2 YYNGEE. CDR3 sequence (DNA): TGTGCCAGCAGCCTCGGTCTTGACTCCTACGAGCAGTACTTC. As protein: CASSLGLDSYEQYF.

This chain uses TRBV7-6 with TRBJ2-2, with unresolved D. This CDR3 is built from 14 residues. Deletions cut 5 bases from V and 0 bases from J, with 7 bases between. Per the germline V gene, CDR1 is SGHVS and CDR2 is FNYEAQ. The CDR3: CASSPRTNTGELFF. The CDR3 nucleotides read TGTGCCAGCAGCCCGCGCACGAACACCGGGGAGCTGTTTTTT.

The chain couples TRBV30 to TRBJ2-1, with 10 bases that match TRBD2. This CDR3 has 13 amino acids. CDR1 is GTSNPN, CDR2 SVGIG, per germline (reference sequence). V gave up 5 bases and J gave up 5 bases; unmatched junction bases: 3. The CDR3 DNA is TGTGCCTGGGGACTAGCGGCCCACAATGAGCAGTTCTTC. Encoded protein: CAWGLAAHNEQFF.

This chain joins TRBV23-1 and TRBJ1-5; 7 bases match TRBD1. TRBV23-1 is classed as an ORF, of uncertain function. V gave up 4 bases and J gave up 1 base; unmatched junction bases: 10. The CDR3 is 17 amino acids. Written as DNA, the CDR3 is TGCGCCAGCAGTCGACTGCTGGGACAGTGGAGCAATCAGCCCCAGCATTTT. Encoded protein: CASSRLLGQWSNQPQHF.